Below, 11 T cell receptor beta chains from the same sample are listed, as sequenced in a study of cytomegalovirus exposure and HLA in healthy donors. The PCR was carried out with 60 Vbeta primers and 13 Jbeta primers. Clones were read by immunoSEQ multiplex PCR, and TCRdb kept only the in-frame ones, dropping some. The sample carries some 150,000 clones, approximately 78% recorded once. Sequencing was done on a sample of PBMCs. The receptor set was obtained from a woman in her twenties or thirties in good health and CMV-seropositive.

The chain is built from TRBV29-1 and TRBJ2-2; 7 nucleotides agree with TRBD1. The CDR3 extends over 15 amino acids. V shed 6 bases and J 3 bases; nucleotides not matched to a gene: 10. The germline CDR1 and CDR2 sequences are SQVTM and ANQGSEA. CDR3 protein: CSVAGYRGDTGELFF. The DNA of the CDR3 is TGCAGCGTCGCCGGATACAGGGGCGACACCGGGGAGCTGTTTTTT.

The rearrangement uses TRBV19 and TRBJ1-1; D not resolved. Trimming removed 7 bases at V and 1 base at J, with 10 bases between. The CDR3 loop spans 13 amino acids. The germline CDR1 and CDR2 sequences are LNHDA and SQIVND (reference sequence). This CDR3 reads CASTFSKNTEAFF. The CDR3 DNA reads as TGTGCCAGTACCTTCTCTAAGAACACTGAAGCTTTCTTT.

V and J are TRBV7-9 and TRBJ2-7; the D gene is possibly TRBD2 (5 bases). The CDR3 length is 16 residues. The V gene's germline CDR1 is SEHNR and CDR2 FQNEAQ (reference sequence). The germline V and J ends were trimmed by 5 bases and 0 bases, with 17 bases remaining between them. The CDR3 reads CASSLSGGPYSYEQYF. The CDR3 DNA reads TGTGCCAGCAGCCTCTCCGGCGGGCCCTACTCCTACGAGCAGTACTTC.

This clone was picked up a small number of times. The V and J genes are TRBV27 and TRBJ2-5; 10 nucleotides align to TRBD1. The CDR3 has 15 amino acids. CDR1 and CDR2 (germline): MNHEY, SMNVEV (reference sequence). Germline trimming cut 5 bases from V and 5 bases from J; bases unmatched to any gene: 8. CDR3 sequence reads: CASSTGTGELETQYF. As DNA, the CDR3 is TGTGCCAGCAGTACCGGGACAGGGGAGTTGGAGACCCAGTACTTC.

About this clone: The same CDR3 can be traced to other DNA sequences in this sample. In DNA, the CDR3 is TGTGCCAGCAGCCGTGATAGTTACTATGGCTACACCTTC. Translation gives CASSRDSYYGYTF. This sequence joins TRBV7-2 and TRBJ1-2; D gene uncertain. Trimming removed 5 bases from V and 3 bases from J, with 10 bases in between. Germline V gene lookup returns CDR1 SGHTA and CDR2 FQGNSA. CDR3 length: 13 residues.

The chain links TRBV5-1 to TRBJ2-7, with 8 bases fitting TRBD1. CDR3 length: 15 amino acids. Trimming removed 0 bases from V and 6 bases from J; junction bases left unmatched: 8. Germline V lookup: CDR1 SGHRS, CDR2 YFSETQ. The CDR3 DNA reads as TGCGCCAGCAGCTTGGAAGGTCAGGGGGCTGGCGAGCAGTACTTC. This encodes CASSLEGQGAGEQYF. Variable domain in full (rest from reference TRBV5-1 and TRBJ2-7): KAGVTQTPRYLIKTRGQQVTLSCSPISGHRSVSWYQQTPGQGLQFLFEYFSETQRNKGNFPGRFSGRQFSNSRSEMNVSTLELGDSALYLCASSLEGQGAGEQYFGPGTRLTVT.

The rearrangement joins TRBV11-3 to TRBJ1-6; possibly TRBD1 for D (6 bases). Trimming took 5 bases from V and 7 from J, leaving 9 bases between them. CDR3 length: 13 amino acids. Germline V gene data show CDR1 as SGHNT and CDR2 as YENEEA. The CDR3 here is CASSQGRNSPLHF. The CDR3 bases are TGTGCCAGCAGCCAGGGGCGAAATTCACCCCTCCACTTT.

The chain recombines TRBV5-3 with TRBJ1-6, with a possible D match to TRBD1 (5 bases). TRBV5-3 is an ORF for which the function is uncertain. CDR3 length equals 15 residues. V lost 4 bases to trimming and J lost 9 bases, with 17 bases between them. The CDR3, as DNA: TGTGCCAGAAGCGGGAAATGGGGCTTAGGTTCACCCCTCCACTTT. This codes for CARSGKWGLGSPLHF.

The chain uses TRBV30 and TRBJ1-2, with D possibly matching TRBD1 (5 bases). The CDR3 consists of 14 residues. V was cut by 1 base and J by 1 base, with 10 bases left in between. Germline V gives CDR1 GTSNPN, CDR2 SVGIG (reference sequence). The CDR3: CAWSAPDINYGYTF. The CDR3 DNA follows: TGTGCCTGGAGTGCCCCGGACATTAACTATGGCTACACCTTC. The whole variable domain, filled in from reference TRBV30 and TRBJ1-2, reads SQTIHQWPATLVQPVGSPLSLECTVEGTSNPNLYWYRQAAGRGLQLLFYSVGIGQISSEVPQNLSASRPQDRQFILSSKKLLLSDSGFYLCAWSAPDINYGYTFGSGTRLTVV.

The chain combines TRBV11-2 with TRBJ2-6; tentative D call: TRBD1 (5 bases). CDR1 is SGHAT, CDR2 FQNNGV, per germline. V shed 4 bases and J shed 3 bases, with 16 bases lying between them. The CDR3 has 17 residues. The CDR3 region is CASSSYRPLGGANVLTF. CDR3 nucleotide sequence: TGTGCCAGCAGCTCTTACAGGCCCTTGGGTGGGGCCAACGTCCTGACTTTC.

In this sample, this clone turned up a few times. The J gene is TRBJ2-1, the V gene TRBV4-2; TRBD1 is a possible D gene (6 bases). Germline-derived CDR1 and CDR2 are LGHNA and YNFKEQ. Between the trimmed V and J ends, which lost 4 bases and 2 bases, there was a span of 15 bases. This CDR3 comprises 16 residues. In DNA form, the CDR3 reads TGTGCCAGCAGCCCTCGACAGGAGAGTACCTACAATGAGCAGTTCTTC. Translation gives CASSPRQESTYNEQFF.